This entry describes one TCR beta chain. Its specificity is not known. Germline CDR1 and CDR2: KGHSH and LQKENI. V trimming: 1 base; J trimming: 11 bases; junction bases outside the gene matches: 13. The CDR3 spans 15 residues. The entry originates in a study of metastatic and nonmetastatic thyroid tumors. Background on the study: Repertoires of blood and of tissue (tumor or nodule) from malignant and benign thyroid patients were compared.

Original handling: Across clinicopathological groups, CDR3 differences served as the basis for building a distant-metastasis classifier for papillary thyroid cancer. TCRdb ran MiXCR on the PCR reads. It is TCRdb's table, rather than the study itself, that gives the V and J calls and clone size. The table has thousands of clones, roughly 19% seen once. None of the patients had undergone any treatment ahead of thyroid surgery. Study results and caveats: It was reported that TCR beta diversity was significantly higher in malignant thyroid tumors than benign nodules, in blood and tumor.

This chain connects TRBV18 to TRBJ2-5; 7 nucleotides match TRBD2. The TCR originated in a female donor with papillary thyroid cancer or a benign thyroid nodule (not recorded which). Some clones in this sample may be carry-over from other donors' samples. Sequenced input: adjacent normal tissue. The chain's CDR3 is CASSPREGIQEKQYF. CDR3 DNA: TGTGCCAGCTCACCACGGGAGGGAATTCAAGAGAAACAGTACTTC.